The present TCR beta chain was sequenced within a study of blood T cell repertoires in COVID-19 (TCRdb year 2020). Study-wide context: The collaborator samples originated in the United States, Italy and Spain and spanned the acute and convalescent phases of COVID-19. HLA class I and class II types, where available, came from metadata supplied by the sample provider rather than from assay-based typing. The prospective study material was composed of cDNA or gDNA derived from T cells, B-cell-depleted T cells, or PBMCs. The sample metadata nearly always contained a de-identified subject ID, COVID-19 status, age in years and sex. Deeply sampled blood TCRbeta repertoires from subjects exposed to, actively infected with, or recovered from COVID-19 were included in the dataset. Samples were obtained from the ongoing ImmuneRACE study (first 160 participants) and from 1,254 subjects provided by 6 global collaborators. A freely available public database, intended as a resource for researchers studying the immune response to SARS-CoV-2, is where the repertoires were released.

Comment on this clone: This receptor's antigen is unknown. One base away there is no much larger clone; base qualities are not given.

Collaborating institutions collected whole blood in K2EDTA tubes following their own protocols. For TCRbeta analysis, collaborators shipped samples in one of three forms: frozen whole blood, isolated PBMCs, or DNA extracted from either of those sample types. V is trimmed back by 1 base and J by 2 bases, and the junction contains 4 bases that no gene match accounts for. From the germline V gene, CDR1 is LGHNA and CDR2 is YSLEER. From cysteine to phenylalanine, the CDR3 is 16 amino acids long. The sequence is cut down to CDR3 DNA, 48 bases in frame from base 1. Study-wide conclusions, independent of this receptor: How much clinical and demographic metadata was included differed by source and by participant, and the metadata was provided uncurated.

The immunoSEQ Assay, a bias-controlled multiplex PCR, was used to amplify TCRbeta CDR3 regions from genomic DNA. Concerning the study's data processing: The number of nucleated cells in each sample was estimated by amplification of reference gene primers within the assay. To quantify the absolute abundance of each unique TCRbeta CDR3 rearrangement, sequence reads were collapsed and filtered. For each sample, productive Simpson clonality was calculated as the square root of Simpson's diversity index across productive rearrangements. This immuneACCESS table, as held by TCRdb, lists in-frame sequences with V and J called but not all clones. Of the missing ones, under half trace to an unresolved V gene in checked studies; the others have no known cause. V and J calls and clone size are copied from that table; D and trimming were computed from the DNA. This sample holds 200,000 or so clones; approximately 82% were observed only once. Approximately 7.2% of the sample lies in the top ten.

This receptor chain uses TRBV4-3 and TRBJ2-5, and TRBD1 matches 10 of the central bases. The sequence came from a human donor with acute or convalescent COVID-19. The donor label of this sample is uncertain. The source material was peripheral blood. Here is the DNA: TGCGCCAGCAGCCAAGCGGGACAGGGGTGGCAAGAGACCCAGTACTTC. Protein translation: CASSQAGQGWQETQYF.